This record concerns one T cell receptor (beta chain) sequence. The sample comes from a study of T-cell memory formation after mild COVID-19. The V segment lost 5 bases and the J segment 4 bases; nucleotides outside the gene matches: 6. Germline lookup yields CDR1 SGHTA and CDR2 FQGTGA. The CDR3 extends over 15 amino acids. TCRdb analysed the 5' RACE reads with MiXCR anew, one entry per CDR3 protein. Here the sample spans roughly 250,000 distinct CDR3 sequences, approximately 16% being singletons. The genes are TRBV7-3 and TRBJ2-3; TRBD2 aligns across 10 bases. This TCR derives from a man between 18 and 29 years old who had mild COVID-19 (a few samples of this study predate the infection). Cell type and time point are not known. Specimen: PBMCs or a T cell subset sorted from them (not recorded which). The CDR3 is CASSTKSGGADTQYF. In DNA, the CDR3 is TGTGCCAGCAGCACAAAGAGCGGGGGGGCAGATACGCAGTATTTT.